This section outlines one TCR beta chain sequence together with its context. In germline, CDR1 is SGHRS, CDR2 YFSETQ. Trimming pared 0 bases from V and 5 bases from J, leaving 16 bases between. The length of the CDR3 is 16 residues. The repertoire was sequenced with immunoSEQ multiplex PCR; TCRdb's copy has only in-frame clones and lacks some. The table includes more than 55,000 clones, 90% to 95% detected once. These data belong to a study of T cell changes during pregnancy in multiple sclerosis. The gene calls are TRBV5-1 and TRBJ2-3; maybe TRBD2 (6 bases). The specimen was peripheral blood, collected in the third trimester of pregnancy. The source is a female donor in good health, enrolled as a control in a pregnancy study. CDR3 nucleotides: TGCGCCAGCAGCTTGGAGGGTAGCGGAAAGGGAGATACGCAGTATTTT. This translates into CASSLEGSGKGDTQYF.